The 28 T cell receptor beta chains below come from one sample, sequenced in a study of blood T cell repertoires in COVID-19. Some clones are missing from TCRdb's copy, which holds only in-frame ones; the method was immunoSEQ multiplex PCR. The sample carries around 94,000 clones, around nine tenths recorded once. Sequenced material: peripheral blood. The source is a man aged 50-59 years with active or convalescent COVID-19.

The chain employs TRBV7-2 and TRBJ2-7; 11 nucleotides align to TRBD2. From germline, CDR1 is SGHTA and CDR2 FQGNSA. The V segment lost 1 base and the J segment 6 bases; nucleotides outside the gene matches: 5. This CDR3 is built from 15 residues. The CDR3 nucleotides read TGTGCCAGCAGCTTAGTAGCGGGGGGGCCTGGCGAGCAGTACTTC. The encoded protein is CASSLVAGGPGEQYF.

The rearrangement uses TRBV3-1 (or the pseudogene TRBV3-2) and TRBJ2-1, with 7 bases fitting TRBD2. This CDR3 is 15 amino acids long. Unmatched junction bases numbered 5, after V lost 1 base and J lost 5 bases. In germline, CDR1 is LGHDT, CDR2 YNNKEL (reference sequence). The CDR3 loop is CASSQVEAGHNEQFF. The CDR3 nucleotides are TGTGCCAGCAGCCAAGTCGAAGCGGGGCACAATGAGCAGTTCTTC.

The CDR3 sequence: CASSRGSPLHF. CDR3 in DNA: TGTGCCAGCAGCAGGGGGTCACCCCTCCACTTT. V gene TRBV7-2 combines with J gene TRBJ1-6; a possible D gene is TRBD1 (6 bases). Germline V gene lookup returns CDR1 SGHTA and CDR2 FQGNSA. This CDR3 region has 11 residues. V shed 5 bases and J shed 10 bases, with 6 bases lying between them.

The rearrangement links TRBV6-1 to TRBJ1-3; no clear D gene. CDR3 size: 15 residues. With 2 bases removed from V and 0 bases from J, the gap between germline ends came to 8 bases. The germline V gene encodes CDR1 MNHNS and CDR2 SASEGT. The CDR3 protein is CASSERGSSGNTIYF. The CDR3 bases are TGTGCCAGCAGTGAACGGGGAAGCTCTGGAAACACCATATATTTT.

The V call is TRBV27, the J call TRBJ1-3, with unresolved D. The CDR3 is 13 residues long. Trimming took off 1 base at V and 4 bases at J, with 5 bases between the two ends. Germline CDR1 and CDR2: MNHEY and SMNVEV (reference sequence). Here the CDR3 reads CASSLFRGNTIYF. In DNA, the CDR3 is TGTGCCAGCAGTTTATTTCGGGGAAACACCATATATTTT.

The rearrangement uses TRBV7-9 and TRBJ2-2; D perhaps matches TRBD2 (6 bases). Trimming removed 0 bases at V and 5 bases at J, with 13 bases between. CDR1 and CDR2 from the germline V gene are SEHNR and FQNEAQ (reference sequence). This CDR3 comprises 16 residues. The CDR3 DNA reads TGTGCCAGCAGCTTAGCGCCGGGGGAGGTTACCGGGGAGCTGTTTTTT. Translating gives CASSLAPGEVTGELFF. Looking up the rest from reference TRBV7-9 and TRBJ2-2 gives the full variable domain: DTGVSQNPRHKITKRGQNVTFRCDPISEHNRLYWYRQTLGQGPEFLTYFQNEAQLEKSRLLSDRFSAERPKGSFSTLEIQRTEQGDSAMYLCASSLAPGEVTGELFFGEGSRLTVL.

The gene calls are TRBV19 and TRBJ1-1, with D unresolved. This CDR3 has 15 residues. Germline V gene sequence: CDR1 LNHDA, CDR2 SQIVND (reference sequence). Trimming removed 5 bases at V and 2 bases at J, with 15 bases between. CDR3 loop: CASSDPSTGNTEAFF. For the CDR3, the DNA is TGTGCCAGTAGTGATCCTTCGACTGGAAACACTGAAGCTTTCTTT.

The chain carries TRBV7-2 and TRBJ2-1; D remains ambiguous. Trimming cost V 1 base and J 5 bases, with 6 bases left between them. Germline V gene lookup returns CDR1 SGHTA and CDR2 FQGNSA. The CDR3 is 13 residues long. For the CDR3, the DNA is TGTGCCAGCAGCTTAGTCCGAGACAATGAGCAGTTCTTC. It specifies CASSLVRDNEQFF. The full variable domain, rest sourced from reference TRBV7-2 and TRBJ2-1, is GAGVSQSPSNKVTEKGKDVELRCDPISGHTALYWYRQSLGQGLEFLIYFQGNSAPDKSGLPSDRFSAERTGGSVSTLTIQRTQQEDSAVYLCASSLVRDNEQFFGPGTRLTVL.

The rearrangement joins TRBV4-2 to TRBJ1-1; D gene ambiguous. Germline V gene data show CDR1 as LGHNA and CDR2 as YNFKEQ. The CDR3 has 13 residues. Trimming took off 1 base at V and 5 bases at J, with 8 bases between the two ends. This CDR3 is CASSQVRETEAFF. In nucleotides, the CDR3 is TGTGCCAGCAGCCAAGTGAGGGAGACTGAAGCTTTCTTT.

The V gene is TRBV3-1 (or the pseudogene TRBV3-2), the J gene TRBJ2-4; the D gene is possibly TRBD1 (5 bases). Germline CDR1 LGHDT, CDR2 YNNKEL (reference sequence). The ends were cut back, 6 bases at V and 0 bases at J, with 21 bases in the middle. This CDR3 contains 18 residues. In DNA, the CDR3 is TGTGCCAGCAGTGCCAGCTTAGGGGCGGCCCTAGCCAAAAACATTCAGTACTTC. It encodes CASSASLGAALAKNIQYF.

V usage is TRBV2 and J usage is TRBJ2-5; tentative D call: TRBD1 (5 bases). Germline loops: CDR1 SNHLY, CDR2 FYNNEI. The germline V and J ends were trimmed by 1 base and 1 base, with 10 bases remaining between them. The CDR3 length is 15 residues. The CDR3 sequence: CASSEGWGLQETQYF. DNA for the CDR3: TGTGCCAGCAGTGAAGGGTGGGGCCTCCAAGAGACCCAGTACTTC.

The V and J genes are TRBV15 and TRBJ1-2, with 7 bases fitting TRBD1. The ends lost 3 bases at V and 6 bases at J; junction bases unmatched: 13. Germline loops: CDR1 LNHNV, CDR2 YYDKDF (reference sequence). The CDR3 is 16 residues long. The CDR3: CATSRYRDRSPHGYTF. CDR3 DNA: TGTGCCACCAGCAGGTACCGGGACAGATCCCCTCATGGCTACACCTTC.

The chain is built from TRBV27 and TRBJ1-5; TRBD1 is a possible D gene (5 bases). V lost 3 bases, J lost 5 bases, and 11 bases lay in between. Per the germline V gene, CDR1 is MNHEY and CDR2 is SMNVEV (reference sequence). This CDR3 has 14 residues. The CDR3 DNA reads as TGTGCCAGCAGTTTTGGGGGAGGGGATCAGCCCCAGCATTTT. It specifies CASSFGGGDQPQHF.

The rearrangement joins TRBV25-1 to TRBJ1-5; D is undetermined. Germline lookup yields CDR1 MGHDK and CDR2 SYGVNS. Deletions cut 5 bases from V and 7 bases from J, with 12 bases between. The CDR3 has 13 amino acids. CDR3 sequence: CASSRAEGQPQHF. CDR3 DNA: TGTGCCAGCAGTAGGGCGGAGGGCCAGCCCCAGCATTTT.

The chain couples TRBV5-4 to TRBJ1-2; tentatively, D is TRBD1 (6 bases). This CDR3 contains 15 residues. CDR1 and CDR2 (germline): SGHNT, YYREEE (reference sequence). The V end lost 0 bases, the J end lost 2 bases, and 11 bases lay between the germline ends. The CDR3 sequence: CASSLGGTGNYGYTF. The CDR3 DNA reads as TGTGCCAGCAGCTTGGGGGGCACAGGGAACTATGGCTACACCTTC.

The chain employs TRBV10-2 and TRBJ2-1; 10 nucleotides align to TRBD1. Germline-derived CDR1 and CDR2 are WSHSY and SAAADI. The J segment lost 6 bases and the V segment lost 3 bases, leaving 11 bases of the junction unmatched. The CDR3 totals 17 residues. The CDR3 region is CASSDYYGTGVSNEQFF. CDR3 sequence (DNA): TGCGCCAGCAGTGATTACTACGGGACAGGGGTTTCCAATGAGCAGTTCTTC.

The V gene is TRBV6-1, the J gene TRBJ1-5; 9 bases map to TRBD1. The V segment lost 3 bases and the J segment 2 bases; nucleotides outside the gene matches: 8. The CDR3 is 17 amino acids. Germline V gives CDR1 MNHNS, CDR2 SASEGT. This CDR3 is CASSDDRGGVGNQPQHF. The CDR3 DNA sequence: TGTGCCAGCAGTGACGACAGGGGGGGAGTAGGCAATCAGCCCCAGCATTTT.

With respect to this clone: Other DNA sequences in this specimen translate into the identical CDR3. The V call is TRBV3-1 (or the pseudogene TRBV3-2), the J call TRBJ1-6, with unresolved D. CDR3 length: 15 amino acids. With 1 base removed from V and 1 base from J, the gap between germline ends came to 5 bases. Germline CDR1 and CDR2: LGHDT and YNNKEL (reference sequence). The CDR3: CASSQGSSYNSPLHF. The DNA for the CDR3 is TGTGCCAGCAGCCAAGGGAGTTCCTATAATTCACCCCTCCACTTT.

The chain uses TRBV15 and TRBJ1-2; weak D call: TRBD1 (5 bases). V lost 0 bases and J 3 bases, leaving 8 bases between the germline ends. Germline loops: CDR1 LNHNV, CDR2 YYDKDF (reference sequence). This CDR3 comprises 14 residues. The CDR3 region has the DNA TGTGCCACCAGCAGAGATACGACAGACTATGGCTACACCTTC. The encoded protein is CATSRDTTDYGYTF.

V and J are TRBV18 and TRBJ2-1, with 8 bases lining up with TRBD2. The CDR3 runs to 14 residues. Germline assignment: CDR1 KGHSH and CDR2 LQKENI. The ends lost 5 bases at V and 8 bases at J; junction bases unmatched: 8. CDR3 sequence (DNA): TGTGCCAGCTCAGTCACGGGGGGGCCGTATGAGCAGTTCTTC. It encodes CASSVTGGPYEQFF.

This clone was picked up one time. The V and J genes are TRBV7-9 and TRBJ2-7; tentative D call: TRBD2 (6 bases). This CDR3 has 14 amino acids. Germline CDR1 reads SEHNR; CDR2 reads FQNEAQ (reference sequence). Trimming pared 5 bases from V and 0 bases from J, leaving 11 bases between. The DNA for the CDR3 is TGTGCCAGCAGCCCCGGAGGGGCCTCCTACGAGCAGTACTTC. Encoded protein: CASSPGGASYEQYF.

The V and J genes are TRBV24-1 and TRBJ2-7; 12 positions match TRBD1. V dropped 7 bases and J dropped 7; count of bases not matched to a gene: 13. Germline V lookup: CDR1 KGHDR, CDR2 SFDVKD. The CDR3 is 16 residues long. CDR3 sequence reads: CATRPHTGQGALEQYF. The DNA of the CDR3 is TGTGCCACCAGGCCCCATACGGGACAGGGGGCGTTAGAGCAGTACTTC.

Details on this clone: Other DNA sequences from this sample encode an identical CDR3 as well. The chain joins TRBV3-1 (or the pseudogene TRBV3-2) to TRBJ1-1, with D unclear. V was shortened by 1 base and J by 3 bases, with 6 bases between the two germline ends. This CDR3 has 13 residues. The germline CDR1 and CDR2 sequences are LGHDT and YNNKEL (reference sequence). The CDR3 sequence: CASSQGGDTEAFF. The CDR3 nucleotides read TGTGCCAGCAGCCAAGGGGGAGACACTGAAGCTTTCTTT.

The chain couples TRBV28 to TRBJ1-5; D unresolved. Germline V gene lookup returns CDR1 MDHEN and CDR2 SYDVKM. The CDR3 runs to 12 residues. The germline V and J ends were trimmed by 3 bases and 9 bases, with 9 bases remaining between them. The CDR3: CASSLLYRPQHF. CDR3 bases: TGTGCCAGCAGTTTGTTATATCGGCCCCAGCATTTT.

CDR3 sequence (DNA): TGTGCCAGCAGTGAAGCAGACAGACTTTATGGCTACACCTTC. Its protein is CASSEADRLYGYTF. The chain joins TRBV6-1 to TRBJ1-2, with a tentative D call TRBD1 (5 bases). Germline CDR1 reads MNHNS; CDR2 reads SASEGT. Trimming removed 0 bases from V and 5 bases from J, with 10 bases in between. The CDR3 covers 14 residues.

V is TRBV5-6 and J is TRBJ1-6; 10 bases are shared with TRBD1. The CDR3 sequence is 19 residues long. J lost 10 bases, V lost 0 bases, and 16 bases had no gene match. Germline V gives CDR1 SGHDT, CDR2 YYEEEE. CDR3 DNA sequence: TGTGCCAGCAGCTTGGACCCATCCGGGACAGGGGTAGTGGACTCACCCCTCCACTTT. Its translation: CASSLDPSGTGVVDSPLHF.

This rearrangement joins TRBV3-1 (or the pseudogene TRBV3-2) to TRBJ2-1; maybe TRBD2 (6 bases). Germline assignment: CDR1 LGHDT and CDR2 YNNKEL (reference sequence). The V end lost 0 bases, the J end lost 9 bases, and 18 bases lay between the germline ends. The CDR3 covers 16 residues. The CDR3 sequence is CASSQDRSWAGIEQFF. The CDR3 nucleotides read TGTGCCAGCAGCCAAGATCGTTCTTGGGCGGGGATTGAGCAGTTCTTC.

This sequence joins TRBV9 and TRBJ2-5; a possible D gene is TRBD2 (5 bases). The CDR3 sequence is 12 residues long. Germline V gene sequence: CDR1 SGDLS, CDR2 YYNGEE. Between the trimmed V and J ends, which lost 3 bases and 5 bases, there was a span of 8 bases. The DNA of the CDR3 is TGTGCCAGCAGCGCCGGGGAGGAGACCCAGTACTTC. It translates to CASSAGEETQYF.